The rows below give T cell receptor beta chains drawn from one sample of a study of T cell responses to AZD1222 COVID-19 vaccine. Data came from immunoSEQ multiplex PCR; TCRdb stores just in-frame clones and leaves some out. The data show 200,000 to 250,000 clones, less than 95% seen once. The source material was peripheral blood, sampled 28 days after the second dose of the MenACWY control vaccine. These receptors were taken from an adult who received the MenACWY meningococcal vaccine as a control. CDR3s include the opening cysteine and the closing phenylalanine or tryptophan. A D gene is named only where the DNA matches it firmly. The size of a clone is reported for some rows only, either as once, few or many, or as a class for expanded clones.

D: NA
size: NA
V: TRBV9
J: TRBJ1-4
CDR3: CASSVDPLQFTTNEKLFF
DNA: TGTGCCAGCAGCGTCGACCCTTTACAGTTCACAACTAATGAAAAACTGTTTTTT

D: TRBD1
size: NA
V: TRBV7-8
J: TRBJ2-7
CDR3: CASSLVPGQGDYEQYF
DNA: TGTGCCAGCAGCTTAGTCCCGGGACAGGGGGACTACGAGCAGTACTTC

D: NA
size: NA
V: TRBV5-5
J: TRBJ2-7
CDR3: CASSLGPGYEQYF
DNA: TGTGCCAGCAGCTTGGGGCCAGGCTACGAGCAGTACTTC

D: NA
size: NA
V: TRBV27
J: TRBJ1-2
CDR3: CASSLGPVNGYTF
DNA: TGTGCCAGCAGTTTAGGGCCTGTTAATGGCTACACCTTC

D: TRBD2
size: once
V: TRBV7-9
J: TRBJ2-3
CDR3: CASSLAGSGSGSDTQYF
DNA: TGTGCCAGCAGCTTAGCAGGGAGCGGGAGTGGTTCAGATACGCAGTATTTT

D: NA
size: NA
V: TRBV9
J: TRBJ2-2
CDR3: CASSVDDLEFGELFF
DNA: TGTGCCAGCAGCGTAGATGACCTAGAGTTCGGGGAGCTGTTTTTT

D: NA
size: NA
V: TRBV21-1
J: TRBJ1-5
CDR3: CASSKSTGGHQPQHF
DNA: TGTGCCAGCAGCAAAAGTACGGGCGGGCATCAGCCCCAGCATTTT

D: NA
size: NA
V: TRBV6-5
J: TRBJ2-2
CDR3: CASSYQRDTGELFF
DNA: TGTGCCAGCAGTTACCAGCGGGACACCGGGGAGCTGTTTTTT

D: NA
size: NA
V: TRBV6-2/TRBV6-3
J: TRBJ1-1
CDR3: CASSYGDPFEAFF
DNA: TGTGCCAGCAGTTACGGGGATCCCTTTGAAGCTTTCTTT

D: NA
size: once
V: TRBV5-4
J: TRBJ2-3
CDR3: CASSQLTASEGTDTQYF
DNA: TGTGCCAGCAGCCAGCTGACTGCTAGCGAAGGCACAGATACGCAGTATTTT

D: NA
size: NA
V: TRBV30
J: TRBJ2-1
CDR3: CAWSEAGQGEQFF
DNA: TGTGCCTGGAGTGAGGCAGGGCAGGGTGAGCAGTTCTTC

D: NA
size: NA
V: TRBV9
J: TRBJ2-7
CDR3: CASSVGPASYEQYF
DNA: TGTGCCAGCAGCGTAGGGCCAGCGTCCTACGAGCAGTACTTC

D: NA
size: NA
V: TRBV5-1
J: TRBJ2-7
CDR3: CASSLATGSGYEQYF
DNA: TGCGCCAGCAGCTTGGCGACAGGCTCCGGCTACGAGCAGTACTTC

D: TRBD2
size: NA
V: TRBV19
J: TRBJ2-1
CDR3: CASSIIGGLAAIYNEQFF
DNA: TGTGCCAGTAGTATCATAGGGGGACTAGCGGCCATCTACAATGAGCAGTTCTTC

D: TRBD1
size: NA
V: TRBV6-5
J: TRBJ1-1
CDR3: CASSLLDREAEAFF
DNA: TGTGCCAGCAGTCTACTGGACAGGGAGGCTGAAGCTTTCTTT

D: TRBD1
size: NA
V: TRBV9
J: TRBJ1-4
CDR3: CASSNGQGINEKLFF
DNA: TGTGCCAGCAGCAACGGACAGGGCATTAATGAAAAACTGTTTTTT

D: NA
size: NA
V: TRBV19
J: TRBJ2-5
CDR3: CASRGQETQYF
DNA: TGTGCCAGTAGGGGACAAGAGACCCAGTACTTC

D: NA
size: NA
V: TRBV5-5
J: TRBJ2-1
CDR3: CASSLAGIDEQFF
DNA: TGTGCCAGCAGCTTGGCAGGGATCGATGAGCAGTTCTTC

D: NA
size: once
V: TRBV3-1/TRBV3-2
J: TRBJ1-2
CDR3: CASSQDRGKGYTF
DNA: TGTGCCAGCAGCCAAGACAGGGGTAAAGGCTACACCTTC